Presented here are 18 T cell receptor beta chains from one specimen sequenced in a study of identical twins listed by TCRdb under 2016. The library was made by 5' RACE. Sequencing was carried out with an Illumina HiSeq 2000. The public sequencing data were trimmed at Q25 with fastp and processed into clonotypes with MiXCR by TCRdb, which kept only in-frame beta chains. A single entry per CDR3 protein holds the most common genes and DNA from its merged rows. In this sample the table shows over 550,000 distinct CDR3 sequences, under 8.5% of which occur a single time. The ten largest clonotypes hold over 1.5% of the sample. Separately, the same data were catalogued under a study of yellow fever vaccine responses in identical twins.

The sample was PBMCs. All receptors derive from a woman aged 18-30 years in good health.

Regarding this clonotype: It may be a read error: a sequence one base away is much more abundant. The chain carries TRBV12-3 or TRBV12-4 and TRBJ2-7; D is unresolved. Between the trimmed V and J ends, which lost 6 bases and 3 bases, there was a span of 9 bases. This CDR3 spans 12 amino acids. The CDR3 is CASRWAFYEQYF. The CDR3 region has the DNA TGTGCCAGCAGATGGGCCTTCTACGAGCAGTACTTC.

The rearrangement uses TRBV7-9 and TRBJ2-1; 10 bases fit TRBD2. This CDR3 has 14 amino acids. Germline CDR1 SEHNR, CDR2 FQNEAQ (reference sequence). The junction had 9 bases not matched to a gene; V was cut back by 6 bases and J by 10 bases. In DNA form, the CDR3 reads TGTGCCAGCAGGGTAGCGGGGGGACTTCTGGAGCAGTTCTTC. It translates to CASRVAGGLLEQFF.

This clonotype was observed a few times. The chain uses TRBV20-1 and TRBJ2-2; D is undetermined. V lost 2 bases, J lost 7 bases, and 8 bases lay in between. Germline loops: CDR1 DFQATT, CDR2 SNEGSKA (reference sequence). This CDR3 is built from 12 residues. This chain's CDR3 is CSARHLGGELFF. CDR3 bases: TGCAGTGCTAGACATCTAGGCGGGGAGCTGTTTTTT.

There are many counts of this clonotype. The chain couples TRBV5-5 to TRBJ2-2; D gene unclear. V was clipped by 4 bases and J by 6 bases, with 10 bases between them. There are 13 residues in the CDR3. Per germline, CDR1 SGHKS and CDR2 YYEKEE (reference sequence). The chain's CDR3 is CASSTYGPGELFF. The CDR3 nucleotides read TGTGCCAGCAGCACTTATGGTCCCGGGGAGCTGTTTTTT. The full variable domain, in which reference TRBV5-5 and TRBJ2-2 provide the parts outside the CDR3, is DAGVTQSPTHLIKTRGQQVTLRCSPISGHKSVSWYQQVLGQGPQFIFQYYEKEERGRGNFPDRFSARQFPNYSSELNVNALLLGDSALYLCASSTYGPGELFFGEGSRLTVL.

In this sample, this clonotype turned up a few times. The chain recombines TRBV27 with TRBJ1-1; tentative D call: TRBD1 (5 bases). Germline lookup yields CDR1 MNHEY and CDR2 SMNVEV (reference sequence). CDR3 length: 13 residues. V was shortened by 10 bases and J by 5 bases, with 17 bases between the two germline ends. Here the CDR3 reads CATQAAGPTEAFF. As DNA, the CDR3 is TGTGCCACACAGGCGGCAGGGCCGACTGAAGCTTTCTTT.

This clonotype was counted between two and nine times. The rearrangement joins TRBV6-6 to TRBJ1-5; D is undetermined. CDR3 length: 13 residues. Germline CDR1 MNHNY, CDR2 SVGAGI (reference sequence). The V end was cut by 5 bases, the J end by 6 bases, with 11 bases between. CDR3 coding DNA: TGTGCCAGCAGTCGTCGGGAGGGTCAGCCCCAGCATTTT. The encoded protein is CASSRREGQPQHF.

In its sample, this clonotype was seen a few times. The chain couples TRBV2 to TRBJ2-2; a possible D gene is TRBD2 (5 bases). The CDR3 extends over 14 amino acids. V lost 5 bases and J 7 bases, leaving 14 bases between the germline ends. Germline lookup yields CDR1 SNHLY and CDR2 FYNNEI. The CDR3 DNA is TGTGCCAGCAGTTTGCCCGACGGGAACGGGGAGCTGTTTTTT. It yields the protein CASSLPDGNGELFF.

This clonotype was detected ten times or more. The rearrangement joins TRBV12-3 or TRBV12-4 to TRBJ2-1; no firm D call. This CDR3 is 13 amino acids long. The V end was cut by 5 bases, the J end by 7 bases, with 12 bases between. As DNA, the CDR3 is TGTGCCAGCAGTCCCGTGCCGTTGAATGAGCAGTTCTTC. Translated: CASSPVPLNEQFF.

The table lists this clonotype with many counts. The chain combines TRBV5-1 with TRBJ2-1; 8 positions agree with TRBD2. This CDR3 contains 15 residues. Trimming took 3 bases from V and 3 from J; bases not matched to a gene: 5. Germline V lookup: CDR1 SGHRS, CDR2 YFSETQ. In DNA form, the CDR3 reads TGCGCCAGCAGCTCGACGGGACTAGACTACAATGAGCAGTTCTTC. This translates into CASSSTGLDYNEQFF.

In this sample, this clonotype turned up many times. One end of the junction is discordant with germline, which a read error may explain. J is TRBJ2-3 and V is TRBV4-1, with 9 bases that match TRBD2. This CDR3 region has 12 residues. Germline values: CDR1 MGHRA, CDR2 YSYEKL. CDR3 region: CASSQPGLAVFF. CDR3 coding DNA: TGCGCCAGCAGCCAACCGGGACTAGCAGTTTTTTTT.

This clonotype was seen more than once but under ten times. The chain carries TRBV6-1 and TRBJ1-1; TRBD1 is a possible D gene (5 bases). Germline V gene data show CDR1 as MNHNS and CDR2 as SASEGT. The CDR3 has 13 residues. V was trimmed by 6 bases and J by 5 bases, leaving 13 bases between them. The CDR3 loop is CASRKAGGTEAFF. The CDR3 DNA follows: TGTGCCAGCAGAAAGGCGGGGGGAACTGAAGCTTTCTTT.

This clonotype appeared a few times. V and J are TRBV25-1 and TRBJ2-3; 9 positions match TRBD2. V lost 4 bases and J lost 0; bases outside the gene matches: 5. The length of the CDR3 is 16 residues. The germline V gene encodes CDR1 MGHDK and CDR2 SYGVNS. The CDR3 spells CASSVTSGFSTDTQYF. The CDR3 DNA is TGTGCCAGCAGTGTTACTAGCGGGTTTAGCACAGATACGCAGTATTTT.

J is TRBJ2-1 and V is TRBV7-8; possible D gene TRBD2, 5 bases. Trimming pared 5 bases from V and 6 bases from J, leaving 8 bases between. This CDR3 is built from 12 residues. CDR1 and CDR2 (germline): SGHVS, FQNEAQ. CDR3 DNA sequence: TGTGCCAGCAGCCACGCGGGCAATGAGCAGTTCTTC. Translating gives CASSHAGNEQFF.

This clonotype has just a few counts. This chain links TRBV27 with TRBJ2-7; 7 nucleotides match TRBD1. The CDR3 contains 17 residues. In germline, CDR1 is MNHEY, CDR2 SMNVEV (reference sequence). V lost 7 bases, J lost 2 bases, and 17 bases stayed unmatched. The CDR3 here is CASKSLTGVDPTYEQYF. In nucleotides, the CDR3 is TGTGCCAGCAAGTCCCTAACAGGGGTCGACCCAACCTACGAGCAGTACTTC.

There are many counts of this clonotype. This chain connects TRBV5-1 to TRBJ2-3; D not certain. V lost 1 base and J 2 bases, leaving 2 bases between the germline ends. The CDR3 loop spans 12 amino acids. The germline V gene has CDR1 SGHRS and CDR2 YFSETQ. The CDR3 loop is CASSLTTDTQYF. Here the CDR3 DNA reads TGCGCCAGCAGCTTGACCACAGATACGCAGTATTTT.

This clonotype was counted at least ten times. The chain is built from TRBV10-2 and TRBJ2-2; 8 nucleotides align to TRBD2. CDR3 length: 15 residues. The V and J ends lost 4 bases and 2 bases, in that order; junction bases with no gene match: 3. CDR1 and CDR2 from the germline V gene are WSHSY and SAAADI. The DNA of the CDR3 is TGCGCCAGCAGTGCGCGGGGGGCCAACACCGGGGAGCTGTTTTTT. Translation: CASSARGANTGELFF.

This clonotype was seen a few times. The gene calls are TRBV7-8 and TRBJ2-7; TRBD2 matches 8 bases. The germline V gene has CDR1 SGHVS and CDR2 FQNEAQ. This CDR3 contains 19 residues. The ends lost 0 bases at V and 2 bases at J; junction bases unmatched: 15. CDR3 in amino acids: CASSLARGRTLIKPYEQYF. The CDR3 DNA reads TGTGCCAGCAGCTTAGCCCGCGGGAGGACTCTCATAAAACCCTACGAGCAGTACTTC. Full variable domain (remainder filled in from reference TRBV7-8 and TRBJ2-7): GAGVSQSPRYKVAKRGQDVALRCDPISGHVSLFWYQQALGQGPEFLTYFQNEAQLDKSGLPSDRFFAERPEGSVSTLKIQRTQQEDSAVYLCASSLARGRTLIKPYEQYFGPGTRLTVT.

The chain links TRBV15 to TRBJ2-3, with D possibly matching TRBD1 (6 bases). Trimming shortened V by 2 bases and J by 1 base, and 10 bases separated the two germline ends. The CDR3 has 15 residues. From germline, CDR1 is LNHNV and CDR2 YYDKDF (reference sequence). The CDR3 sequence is CATSRSRGGTDTQYF. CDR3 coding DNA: TGTGCCACCAGCAGATCCAGGGGTGGCACAGATACGCAGTATTTT.